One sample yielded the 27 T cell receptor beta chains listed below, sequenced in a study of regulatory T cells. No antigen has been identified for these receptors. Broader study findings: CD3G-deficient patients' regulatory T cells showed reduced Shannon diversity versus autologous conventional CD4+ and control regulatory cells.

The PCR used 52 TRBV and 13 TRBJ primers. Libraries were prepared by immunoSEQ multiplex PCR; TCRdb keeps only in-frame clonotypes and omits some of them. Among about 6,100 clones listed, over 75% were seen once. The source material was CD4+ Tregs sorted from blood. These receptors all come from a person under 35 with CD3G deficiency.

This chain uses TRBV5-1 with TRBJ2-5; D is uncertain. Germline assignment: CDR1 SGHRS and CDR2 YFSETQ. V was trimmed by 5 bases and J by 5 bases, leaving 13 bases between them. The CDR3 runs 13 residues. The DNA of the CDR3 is TGCGCCAGCAGACAAGACAATTCTGAGACCCAGTACTTC. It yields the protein CASRQDNSETQYF.

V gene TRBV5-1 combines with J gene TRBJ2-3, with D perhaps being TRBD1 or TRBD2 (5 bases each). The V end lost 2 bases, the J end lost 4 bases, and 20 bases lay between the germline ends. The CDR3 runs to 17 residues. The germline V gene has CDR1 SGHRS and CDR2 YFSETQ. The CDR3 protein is CASSLDWRPGAPDTQYF. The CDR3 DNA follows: TGCGCCAGCAGCTTAGATTGGAGACCCGGGGCCCCAGATACGCAGTATTTT.

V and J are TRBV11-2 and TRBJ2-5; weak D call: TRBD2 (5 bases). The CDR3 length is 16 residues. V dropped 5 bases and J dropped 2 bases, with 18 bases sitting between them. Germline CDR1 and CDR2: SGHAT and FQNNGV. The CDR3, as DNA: TGTGCCAGCAGCCCCACCAGCACTAGTTATCAAGAGACCCAGTACTTC. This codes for CASSPTSTSYQETQYF.

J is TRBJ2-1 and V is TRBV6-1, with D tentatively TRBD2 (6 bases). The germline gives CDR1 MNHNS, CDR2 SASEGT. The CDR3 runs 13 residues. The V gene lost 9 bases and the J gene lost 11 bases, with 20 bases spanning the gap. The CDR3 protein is CASCGIPGSQQFF. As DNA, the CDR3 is TGTGCCAGTTGCGGGATCCCAGGGTCCCAGCAGTTCTTC.

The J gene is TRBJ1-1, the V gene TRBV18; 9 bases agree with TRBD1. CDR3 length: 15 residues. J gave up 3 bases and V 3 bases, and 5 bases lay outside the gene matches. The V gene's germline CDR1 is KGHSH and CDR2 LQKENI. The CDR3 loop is CASSPGTGRDTEAFF. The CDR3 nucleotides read TGTGCCAGCTCACCCGGGACAGGGAGGGACACTGAAGCTTTCTTT.

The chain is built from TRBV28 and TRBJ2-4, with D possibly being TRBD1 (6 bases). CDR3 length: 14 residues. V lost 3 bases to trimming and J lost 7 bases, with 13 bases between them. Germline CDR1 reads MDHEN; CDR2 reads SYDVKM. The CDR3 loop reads CASSFVRDNNIQYF. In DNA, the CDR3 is TGTGCCAGCAGTTTTGTCCGGGACAATAACATTCAGTACTTC.

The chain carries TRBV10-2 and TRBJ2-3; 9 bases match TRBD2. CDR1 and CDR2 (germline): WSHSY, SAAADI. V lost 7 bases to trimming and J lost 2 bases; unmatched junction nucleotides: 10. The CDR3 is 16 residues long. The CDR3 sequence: CASKSGLAGITDTQYF. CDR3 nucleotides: TGCGCCAGCAAGAGTGGTCTAGCGGGAATCACAGATACGCAGTATTTT.

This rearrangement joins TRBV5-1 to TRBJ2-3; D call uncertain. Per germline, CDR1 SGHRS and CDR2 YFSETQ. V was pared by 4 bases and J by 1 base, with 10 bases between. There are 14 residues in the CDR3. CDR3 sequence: CASSVDHGTDTQYF. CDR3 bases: TGCGCCAGCAGCGTAGACCACGGCACAGATACGCAGTATTTT.

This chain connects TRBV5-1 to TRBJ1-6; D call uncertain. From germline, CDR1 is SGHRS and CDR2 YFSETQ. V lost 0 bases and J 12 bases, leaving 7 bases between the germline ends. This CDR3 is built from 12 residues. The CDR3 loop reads CASSLAGGPLHF. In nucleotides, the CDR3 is TGCGCCAGCAGCTTGGCAGGCGGACCCCTCCACTTT.

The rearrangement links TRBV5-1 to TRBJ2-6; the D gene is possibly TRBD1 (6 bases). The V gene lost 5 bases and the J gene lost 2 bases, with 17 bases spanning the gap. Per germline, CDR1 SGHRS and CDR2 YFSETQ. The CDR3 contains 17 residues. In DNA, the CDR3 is TGCGCCAGCAGACCTGCGCCGCAGGGGACTGGGGCCAACGTCCTGACTTTC. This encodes CASRPAPQGTGANVLTF.

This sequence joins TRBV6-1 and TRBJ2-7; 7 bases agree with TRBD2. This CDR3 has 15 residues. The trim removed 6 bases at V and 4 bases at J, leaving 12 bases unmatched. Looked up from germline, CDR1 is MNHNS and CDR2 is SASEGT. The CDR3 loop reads CASSPTAGLGYEQYF. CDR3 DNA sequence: TGTGCCAGCAGCCCAACAGCGGGGCTGGGATACGAGCAGTACTTC.

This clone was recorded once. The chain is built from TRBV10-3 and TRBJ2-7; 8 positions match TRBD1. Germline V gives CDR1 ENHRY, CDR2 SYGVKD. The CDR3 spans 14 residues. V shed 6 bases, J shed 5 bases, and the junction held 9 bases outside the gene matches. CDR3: CAISRTGILDEQYF. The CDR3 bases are TGTGCCATCAGCAGGACAGGGATCCTCGACGAGCAGTACTTC.

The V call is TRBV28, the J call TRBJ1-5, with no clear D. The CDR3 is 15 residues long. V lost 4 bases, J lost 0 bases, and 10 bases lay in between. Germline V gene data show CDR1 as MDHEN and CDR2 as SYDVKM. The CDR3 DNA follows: TGTGCCAGCAGTTCCCCTTCCCATAGCAATCAGCCCCAGCATTTT. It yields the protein CASSSPSHSNQPQHF.

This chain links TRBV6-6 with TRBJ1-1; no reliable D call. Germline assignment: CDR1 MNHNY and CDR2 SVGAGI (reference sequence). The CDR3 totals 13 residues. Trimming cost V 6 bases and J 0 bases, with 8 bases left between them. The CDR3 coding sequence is TGTGCCAGCAGCGAACCGGTGAACACTGAAGCTTTCTTT. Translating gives CASSEPVNTEAFF.

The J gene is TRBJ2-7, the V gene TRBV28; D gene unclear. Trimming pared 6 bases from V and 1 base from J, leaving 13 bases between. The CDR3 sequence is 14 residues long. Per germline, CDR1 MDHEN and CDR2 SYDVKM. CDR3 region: CASRPMGRSYEQYF. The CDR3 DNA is TGTGCCAGCAGACCGATGGGAAGGTCCTACGAGCAGTACTTC.

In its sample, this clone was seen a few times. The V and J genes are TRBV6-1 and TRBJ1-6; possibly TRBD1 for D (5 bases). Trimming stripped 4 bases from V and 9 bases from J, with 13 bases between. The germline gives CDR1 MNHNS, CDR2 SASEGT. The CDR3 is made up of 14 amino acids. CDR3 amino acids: CASSVAGLGSPLHF. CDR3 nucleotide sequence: TGTGCCAGCAGTGTGGCAGGGTTGGGTTCACCCCTCCACTTT.

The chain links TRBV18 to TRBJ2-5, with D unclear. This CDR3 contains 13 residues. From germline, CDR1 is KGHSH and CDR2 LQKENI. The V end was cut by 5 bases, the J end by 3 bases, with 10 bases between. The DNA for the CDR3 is TGTGCCAGCTCAACCTTTAGGGAAGAGACCCAGTACTTC. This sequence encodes CASSTFREETQYF.

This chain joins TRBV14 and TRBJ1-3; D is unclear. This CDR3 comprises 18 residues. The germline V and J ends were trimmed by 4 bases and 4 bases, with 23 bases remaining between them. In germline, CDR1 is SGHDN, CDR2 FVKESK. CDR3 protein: CASSRDTKVQRSGNTIYF. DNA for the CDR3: TGTGCCAGCAGCCGCGACACCAAAGTCCAGAGGAGCGGAAACACCATATATTTT.

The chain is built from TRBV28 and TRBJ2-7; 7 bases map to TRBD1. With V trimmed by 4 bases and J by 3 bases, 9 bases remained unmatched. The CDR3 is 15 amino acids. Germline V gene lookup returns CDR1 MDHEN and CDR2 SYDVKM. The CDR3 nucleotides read TGTGCCAGCAGTTCTATGGGACAGAGATTCTACGAGCAGTACTTC. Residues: CASSSMGQRFYEQYF.

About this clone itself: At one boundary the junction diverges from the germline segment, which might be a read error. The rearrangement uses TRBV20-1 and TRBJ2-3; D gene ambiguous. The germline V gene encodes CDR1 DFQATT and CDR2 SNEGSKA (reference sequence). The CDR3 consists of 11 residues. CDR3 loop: CSALSIDTQYF. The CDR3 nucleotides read TGCAGTGCACTTAGCATAGATACGCAGTATTTT.

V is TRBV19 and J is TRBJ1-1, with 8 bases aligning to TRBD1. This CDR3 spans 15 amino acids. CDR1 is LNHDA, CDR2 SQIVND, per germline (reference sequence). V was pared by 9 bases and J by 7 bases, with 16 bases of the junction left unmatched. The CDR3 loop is CASTLGGRGRVEAFF. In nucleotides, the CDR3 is TGTGCCAGCACCCTAGGAGGCAGGGGGCGCGTTGAAGCTTTCTTT.

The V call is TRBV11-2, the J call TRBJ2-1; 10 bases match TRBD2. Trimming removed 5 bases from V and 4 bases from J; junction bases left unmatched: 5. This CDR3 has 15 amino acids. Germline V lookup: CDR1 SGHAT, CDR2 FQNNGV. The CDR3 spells CASSPAGGHYNEQFF. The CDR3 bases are TGTGCCAGCAGCCCAGCGGGAGGGCATTACAATGAGCAGTTCTTC.

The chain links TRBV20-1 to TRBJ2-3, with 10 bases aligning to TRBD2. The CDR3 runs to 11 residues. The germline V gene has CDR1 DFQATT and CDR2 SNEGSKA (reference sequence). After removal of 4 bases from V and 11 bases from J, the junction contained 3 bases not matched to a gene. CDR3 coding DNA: TGCAGTGCTACAACTAGCGGGGTGCAGTATTTT. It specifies CSATTSGVQYF.

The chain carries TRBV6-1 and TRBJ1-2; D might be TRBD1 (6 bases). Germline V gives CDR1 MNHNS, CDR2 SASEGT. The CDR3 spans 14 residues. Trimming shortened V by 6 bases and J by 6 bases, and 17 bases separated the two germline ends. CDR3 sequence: CASSRGGRADGYTF. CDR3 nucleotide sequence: TGTGCCAGCAGCCGCGGGGGGCGGGCGGATGGCTACACCTTC.

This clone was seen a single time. The chain's CDR3 is CASSSNPQGRDYTF. The CDR3 DNA reads TGTGCCAGCAGCTCCAACCCCCAGGGGAGGGACTACACCTTC. This chain connects TRBV11-2 to TRBJ1-2; perhaps TRBD1 as D (6 bases). The ends were cut back, 4 bases at V and 10 bases at J, with 19 bases in the middle. CDR1 and CDR2 (germline): SGHAT, FQNNGV. CDR3 length: 14 amino acids.

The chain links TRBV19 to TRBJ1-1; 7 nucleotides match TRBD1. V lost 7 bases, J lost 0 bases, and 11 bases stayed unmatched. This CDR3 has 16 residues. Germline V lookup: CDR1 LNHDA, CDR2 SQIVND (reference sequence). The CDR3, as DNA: TGTGCCAGTACCCCTCACGGGACAGCCATGAACACTGAAGCTTTCTTT. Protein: CASTPHGTAMNTEAFF.

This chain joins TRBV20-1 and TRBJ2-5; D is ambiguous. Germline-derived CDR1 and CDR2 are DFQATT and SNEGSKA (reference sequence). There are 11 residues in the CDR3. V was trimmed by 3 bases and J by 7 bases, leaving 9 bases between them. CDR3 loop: CSASSVGTQYF. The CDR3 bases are TGCAGTGCTAGTTCCGTGGGGACCCAGTACTTC.